This T cell receptor beta chain derives from a study of cytomegalovirus exposure and HLA in healthy donors. Looked up from germline, CDR1 is SEHNR and CDR2 is FQNEAQ (reference sequence). The CDR3 is 16 amino acids. The V end was cut by 4 bases, the J end by 11 bases, with 26 bases between. Both 60 Vbeta primers and 13 Jbeta primers went into the PCR. Here immunoSEQ multiplex PCR was the method, and the copy in TCRdb shows in-frame clones only, minus some. Of around 93,000 clones listed, roughly 80% are singletons. Sequences were obtained from PBMCs. This chain connects TRBV7-9 to TRBJ2-5; TRBD2 is a possible D gene (6 bases). The receptor was derived from a man aged 25 to 40 in good health and CMV-seropositive. CDR3 sequence: CASSWDRDSRRWEQYF. The CDR3 coding sequence is TGTGCCAGCAGCTGGGACCGGGACTCCCGACGATGGGAGCAGTACTTC.